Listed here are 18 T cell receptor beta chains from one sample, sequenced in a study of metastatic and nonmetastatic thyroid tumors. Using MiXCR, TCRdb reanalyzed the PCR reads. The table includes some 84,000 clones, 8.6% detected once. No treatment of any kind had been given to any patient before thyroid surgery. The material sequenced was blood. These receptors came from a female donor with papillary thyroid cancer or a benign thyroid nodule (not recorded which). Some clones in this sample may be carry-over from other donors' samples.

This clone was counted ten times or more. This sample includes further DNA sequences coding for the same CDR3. The CDR3 here is CATSEGSSYEQYF. CDR3 bases: TGTGCCACCAGTGAAGGGAGCTCCTACGAGCAGTACTTC. The V and J genes are TRBV24-1 and TRBJ2-7; perhaps TRBD2 as D (5 bases). Trimming pared 4 bases from V and 0 bases from J, leaving 6 bases between. The CDR3 is 13 amino acids. In germline, CDR1 is KGHDR, CDR2 SFDVKD.

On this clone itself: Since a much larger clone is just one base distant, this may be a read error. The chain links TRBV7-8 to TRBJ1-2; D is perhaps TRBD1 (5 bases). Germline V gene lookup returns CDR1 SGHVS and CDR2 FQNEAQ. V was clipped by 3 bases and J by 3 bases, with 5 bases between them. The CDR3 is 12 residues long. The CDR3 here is CASSLGDYGYTF. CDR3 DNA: TGTGCCAGCAGCTTGGGGGACTATGGCTACACCTTC.

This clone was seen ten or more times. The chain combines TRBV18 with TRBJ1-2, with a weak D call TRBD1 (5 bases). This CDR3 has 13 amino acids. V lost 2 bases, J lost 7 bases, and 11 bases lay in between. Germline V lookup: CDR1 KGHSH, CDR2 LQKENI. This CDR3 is CASSPEGKSGYTF. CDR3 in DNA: TGTGCCAGCTCACCAGAGGGGAAGAGTGGCTACACCTTC.

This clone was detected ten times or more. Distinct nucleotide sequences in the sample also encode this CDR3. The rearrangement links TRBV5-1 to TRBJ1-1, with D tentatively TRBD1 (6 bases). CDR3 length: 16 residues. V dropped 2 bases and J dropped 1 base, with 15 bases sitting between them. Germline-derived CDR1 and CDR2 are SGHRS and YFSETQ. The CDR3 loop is CASSFQPGGENTEAFF. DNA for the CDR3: TGCGCCAGCAGCTTCCAGCCGGGGGGCGAGAACACTGAAGCTTTCTTT.

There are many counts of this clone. The CDR3 protein is CASSERTSGGYEQYF. The CDR3 coding sequence is TGTGCCAGCAGTGAACGGACTAGCGGGGGTTACGAGCAGTACTTC. The genes are TRBV6-1 and TRBJ2-7; 13 positions match TRBD2. V gave up 2 bases and J gave up 4 bases; unmatched junction bases: 2. Germline CDR1 is MNHNS and CDR2 is SASEGT. The CDR3 totals 15 residues.

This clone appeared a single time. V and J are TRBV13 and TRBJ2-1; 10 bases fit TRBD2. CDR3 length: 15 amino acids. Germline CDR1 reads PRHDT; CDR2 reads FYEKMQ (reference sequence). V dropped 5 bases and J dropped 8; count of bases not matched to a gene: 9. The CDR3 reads CASSPTERGGHEQFF. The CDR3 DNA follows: TGTGCCAGCAGCCCTACCGAGCGGGGGGGCCATGAGCAGTTCTTC.

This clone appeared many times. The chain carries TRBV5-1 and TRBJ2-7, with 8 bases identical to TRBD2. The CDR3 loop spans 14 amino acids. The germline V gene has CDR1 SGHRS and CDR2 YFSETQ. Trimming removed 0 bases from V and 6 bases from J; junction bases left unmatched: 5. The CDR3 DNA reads TGCGCCAGCAGCTTGGACGGGGGGGCTCTCGAGCAGTACTTC. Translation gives CASSLDGGALEQYF.

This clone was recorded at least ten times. The DNA for the CDR3 is TGTGCCAGCAGCCCGGCGCGAGGAATTTCCTACGAGCAGTACTTC. Its protein product is CASSPARGISYEQYF. The chain employs TRBV7-8 and TRBJ2-7; unclear D gene. CDR3 length equals 15 residues. CDR1 SGHVS and CDR2 FQNEAQ come from the germline V gene. The germline V and J ends were trimmed by 5 bases and 1 base, with 15 bases remaining between them.

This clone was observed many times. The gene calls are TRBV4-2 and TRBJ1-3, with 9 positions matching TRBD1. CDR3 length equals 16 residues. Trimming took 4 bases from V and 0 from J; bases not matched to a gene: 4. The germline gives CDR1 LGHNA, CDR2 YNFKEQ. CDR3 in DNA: TGTGCCAGCAGCCCTGACAGGGGGACCTCTGGAAACACCATATATTTT. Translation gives CASSPDRGTSGNTIYF.

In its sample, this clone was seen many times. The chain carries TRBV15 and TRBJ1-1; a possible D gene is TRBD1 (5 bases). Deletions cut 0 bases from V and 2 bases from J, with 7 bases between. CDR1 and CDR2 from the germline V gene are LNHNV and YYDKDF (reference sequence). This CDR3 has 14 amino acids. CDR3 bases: TGTGCCACCAGCAGAGATGGGGGAAACACTGAAGCTTTCTTT. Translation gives CATSRDGGNTEAFF.

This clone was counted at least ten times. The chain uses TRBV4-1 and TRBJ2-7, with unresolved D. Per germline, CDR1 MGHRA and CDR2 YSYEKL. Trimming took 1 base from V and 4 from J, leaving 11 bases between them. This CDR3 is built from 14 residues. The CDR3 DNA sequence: TGCGCCAGCAGCCAAGTAAGTTCTGATTACGAGCAGTACTTC. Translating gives CASSQVSSDYEQYF.

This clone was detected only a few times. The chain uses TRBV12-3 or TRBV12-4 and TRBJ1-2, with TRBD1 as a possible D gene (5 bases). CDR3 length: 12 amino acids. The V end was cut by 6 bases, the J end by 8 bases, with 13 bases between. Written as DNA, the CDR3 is TGTGCCAGCAGGTCCGGGACCGTCGGCTACACCTTC. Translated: CASRSGTVGYTF.

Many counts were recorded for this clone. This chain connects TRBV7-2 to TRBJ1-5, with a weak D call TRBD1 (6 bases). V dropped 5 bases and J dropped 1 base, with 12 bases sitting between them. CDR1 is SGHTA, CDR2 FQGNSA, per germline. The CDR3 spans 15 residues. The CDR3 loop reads CASSRAGDSNQPQHF. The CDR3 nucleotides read TGTGCCAGCAGCCGCGCAGGGGACAGCAATCAGCCCCAGCATTTT.

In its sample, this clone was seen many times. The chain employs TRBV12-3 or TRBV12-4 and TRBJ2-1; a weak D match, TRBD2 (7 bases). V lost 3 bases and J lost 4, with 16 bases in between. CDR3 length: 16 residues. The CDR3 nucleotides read TGTGCCAGCAGTTTGTGGGGGGGGGCCGTTTACAATGAGCAGTTCTTC. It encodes CASSLWGGAVYNEQFF.

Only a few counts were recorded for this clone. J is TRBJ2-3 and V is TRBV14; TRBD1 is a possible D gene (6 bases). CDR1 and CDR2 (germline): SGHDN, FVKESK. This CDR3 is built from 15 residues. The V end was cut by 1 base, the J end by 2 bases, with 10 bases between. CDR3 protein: CASSQGQVFTDTQYF. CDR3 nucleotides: TGTGCCAGCAGCCAAGGACAGGTGTTCACAGATACGCAGTATTTT.

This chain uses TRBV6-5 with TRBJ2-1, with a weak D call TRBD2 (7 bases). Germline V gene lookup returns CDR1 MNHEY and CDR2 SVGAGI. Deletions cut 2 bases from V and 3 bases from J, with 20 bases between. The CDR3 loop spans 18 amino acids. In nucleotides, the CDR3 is TGTGCCAGCAGTTACAGTCCCCTCGGCGGGGGCATCTACAATGAGCAGTTCTTC. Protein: CASSYSPLGGGIYNEQFF.

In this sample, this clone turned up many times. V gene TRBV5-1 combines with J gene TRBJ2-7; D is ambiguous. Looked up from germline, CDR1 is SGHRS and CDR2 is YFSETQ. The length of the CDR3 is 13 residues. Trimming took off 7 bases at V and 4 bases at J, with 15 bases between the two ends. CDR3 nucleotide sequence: TGCGCCAGCGGCTCGACTGGGCCTTACGAGCAGTACTTC. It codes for CASGSTGPYEQYF.

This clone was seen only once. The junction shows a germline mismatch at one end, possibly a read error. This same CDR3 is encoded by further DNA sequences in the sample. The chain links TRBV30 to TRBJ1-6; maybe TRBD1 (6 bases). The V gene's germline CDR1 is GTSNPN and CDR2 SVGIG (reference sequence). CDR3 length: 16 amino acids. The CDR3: CAWRGQRSSYNSPLHF. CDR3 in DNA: TGTGCCTGGAGAGGACAGCGTAGCTCCTATAATTCGCCCCTCCACTTT.